Presented here are 17 T cell receptor beta chains from one specimen sequenced in a study of blood T cell repertoires in COVID-19. The data were produced by immunoSEQ multiplex PCR, yet TCRdb's version contains in-frame clones alone and is incomplete. Of 400,000 or so clones detected, approximately 91% appear once; the ten largest clones hold less than 2%. The sequenced material came from peripheral blood. The source is a woman aged 40 to 49 with COVID-19, enrolled during active disease.

This sequence joins TRBV18 and TRBJ2-3; 11 positions match TRBD2. CDR1 is KGHSH, CDR2 LQKENI, per germline. V lost 2 bases to trimming and J lost 5 bases; unmatched junction nucleotides: 6. The CDR3 loop spans 16 amino acids. CDR3: CASSPNRLAGLDTQYF. In DNA, the CDR3 is TGTGCCAGCTCACCAAACCGACTAGCGGGGCTAGATACGCAGTATTTT.

The rearrangement links TRBV5-4 to TRBJ1-4; no definite D call. The CDR3 spans 14 residues. The V end lost 0 bases, the J end lost 8 bases, and 11 bases lay between the germline ends. The germline V gene encodes CDR1 SGHNT and CDR2 YYREEE (reference sequence). CDR3 protein: CASSLGHRGEKLFF. In nucleotides, the CDR3 is TGTGCCAGCAGCTTGGGACACCGAGGGGAAAAACTGTTTTTT.

This chain joins TRBV5-1 and TRBJ1-1; no clear D gene. V lost 0 bases to trimming and J lost 1 base, with 16 bases between them. The CDR3 spans 17 residues. Germline V lookup: CDR1 SGHRS, CDR2 YFSETQ. CDR3 nucleotides: TGCGCCAGCAGCTTGGTGGTTCCCACTAGGTCGAACACTGAAGCTTTCTTT. Translated, it gives CASSLVVPTRSNTEAFF.

The CDR3 DNA sequence: TGTGCCAGTAGTATAGCACACAGGGCCTCTGGAAACACCATATATTTT. Its protein is CASSIAHRASGNTIYF. The chain employs TRBV19 and TRBJ1-3, with a tentative D call TRBD1 (6 bases). The CDR3 spans 16 residues. With 1 base removed from V and 0 bases from J, the gap between germline ends came to 10 bases. Looked up from germline, CDR1 is LNHDA and CDR2 is SQIVND (reference sequence). Full variable domain (missing parts from reference TRBV19 and TRBJ1-3): DGGITQSPKYLFRKEGQNVTLSCEQNLNHDAMYWYRQDPGQGLRLIYYSQIVNDFQKGDIAEGYSVSREKKESFPLTVTSAQKNPTAFYLCASSIAHRASGNTIYFGEGSWLTVV.

This chain connects TRBV28 to TRBJ1-3, with D perhaps matching TRBD1 (5 bases). Trimming took 5 bases from V and 0 from J, leaving 11 bases between them. The CDR3 has 15 amino acids. Germline assignment: CDR1 MDHEN and CDR2 SYDVKM. The CDR3 reads CASSPSTGSGNTIYF. CDR3 coding DNA: TGTGCCAGCAGTCCGAGCACAGGCTCTGGAAACACCATATATTTT.

The chain uses TRBV11-3 and TRBJ2-1; TRBD2 matches 10 bases. CDR1 and CDR2 from the germline V gene are SGHNT and YENEEA. This CDR3 contains 15 residues. V lost 3 bases to trimming and J lost 6 bases; unmatched junction nucleotides: 5. The DNA for the CDR3 is TGTGCCAGCAGCTTTCGACTAGCGGGCTTCAATGAGCAGTTCTTC. Its translation: CASSFRLAGFNEQFF.

This sequence joins TRBV28 and TRBJ2-1; 10 nucleotides align to TRBD1. Germline loops: CDR1 MDHEN, CDR2 SYDVKM. This CDR3 region has 18 residues. V was pared by 8 bases and J by 2 bases, with 15 bases of the junction left unmatched. CDR3 region: CASGTPYRDRGPYNEQFF. The CDR3 nucleotides read TGTGCCAGCGGCACGCCTTACCGGGACAGGGGACCCTACAATGAGCAGTTCTTC.

The sample holds one count of this clone. The chain is built from TRBV27 and TRBJ1-4; D uncertain. With 2 bases removed from V and 4 bases from J, the gap between germline ends came to 5 bases. Germline CDR1 reads MNHEY; CDR2 reads SMNVEV (reference sequence). The CDR3 is 13 residues long. The CDR3 here is CASSLQINEKLFF. Written as DNA, the CDR3 is TGTGCCAGCAGTTTACAGATTAATGAAAAACTGTTTTTT.

The V call is TRBV6-5, the J call TRBJ2-1; a possible D gene is TRBD1 (5 bases). The germline V gene has CDR1 MNHEY and CDR2 SVGAGI. The CDR3 totals 11 residues. V shed 6 bases and J shed 7 bases, with 7 bases lying between them. CDR3 bases: TGTGCCAGCAGCCGACAGAATGAGCAGTTCTTC. Encoded protein: CASSRQNEQFF.

The rearrangement joins TRBV28 to TRBJ1-4; 9 nucleotides match TRBD1. Unmatched junction bases numbered 10, after V lost 6 bases and J lost 8 bases. Germline CDR1 and CDR2: MDHEN and SYDVKM. This CDR3 is built from 15 residues. The CDR3 sequence is CASRPEDRGGEKLFF. CDR3 DNA: TGTGCCAGCAGACCCGAGGACAGGGGTGGGGAAAAACTGTTTTTT. Together with reference TRBV28 and TRBJ1-4, the CDR3 gives the full variable domain: DVKVTQSSRYLVKRTGEKVFLECVQDMDHENMFWYRQDPGLGLRLIYFSYDVKMKEKGDIPEGYSVSREKKERFSLILESASTNQTSMYLCASRPEDRGGEKLFFGSGTQLSVL.

This chain connects TRBV30 to TRBJ2-1; 8 bases match TRBD1. Germline V gives CDR1 GTSNPN, CDR2 SVGIG (reference sequence). V was clipped by 5 bases and J by 4 bases; unmatched bases: 7. This CDR3 has 14 amino acids. CDR3 protein: CAWSRDRNYNEQFF. The CDR3, as DNA: TGTGCCTGGTCCCGGGACAGGAATTACAATGAGCAGTTCTTC.

The chain employs TRBV18 and TRBJ2-2; possibly TRBD2 for D (6 bases). This CDR3 has 15 amino acids. Germline CDR1 reads KGHSH; CDR2 reads LQKENI. Trimming took off 1 base at V and 4 bases at J, with 10 bases between the two ends. The CDR3 DNA sequence: TGTGCCAGCTCACCACGGGACTTTGGCACCGGGGAGCTGTTTTTT. The encoded protein is CASSPRDFGTGELFF.

This clone was picked up one time. The gene calls are TRBV29-1 and TRBJ1-1; no firm D call. The CDR3 runs to 12 residues. Per the germline V gene, CDR1 is SQVTM and CDR2 is ANQGSEA. Trimming left V 4 bases short and J 3 bases short, with 9 bases between. The CDR3 spells CSVVRGYTEAFF. The CDR3 DNA reads TGCAGCGTTGTTCGCGGATACACTGAAGCTTTCTTT.

The chain has TRBV3-1 (or the pseudogene TRBV3-2) and TRBJ1-4; 11 bases are a match to TRBD1. This CDR3 spans 17 amino acids. Germline V gives CDR1 LGHDT, CDR2 YNNKEL (reference sequence). With V trimmed by 4 bases and J by 2 bases, 6 bases remained unmatched. The CDR3 sequence: CASSPRTGGPTNEKLFF. CDR3 DNA: TGTGCCAGCAGCCCACGGACAGGGGGCCCGACTAATGAAAAACTGTTTTTT.

CDR3 in amino acids: CASSYYQPTGNENEKLFF. DNA for the CDR3: TGTGCCAGCAGTTACTACCAGCCGACAGGGAACGAAAATGAAAAACTGTTTTTT. The chain uses TRBV6-2 or TRBV6-3 and TRBJ1-4, with 7 bases that match TRBD1. Germline V CDR1 and CDR2: MNHEY, SVGEGT. The V and J ends lost 1 base and 5 bases, in that order; junction bases with no gene match: 13. This CDR3 region has 18 residues.

The CDR3 spells CASSPPGLGRDEQFF. For the CDR3, the DNA is TGTGCCAGCAGCCCACCGGGACTAGGGAGGGATGAGCAGTTCTTC. The rearrangement links TRBV7-3 to TRBJ2-1, with 8 bases fitting TRBD2. The CDR3 consists of 15 residues. Germline CDR1 is SGHTA and CDR2 is FQGTGA. With V trimmed by 5 bases and J by 8 bases, 11 bases remained unmatched. Combining the CDR3 with reference TRBV7-3 and TRBJ2-1 gives the whole variable domain GAGVSQTPSNKVTEKGKYVELRCDPISGHTALYWYRQSLGQGPEFLIYFQGTGAADDSGLPNDRFFAVRPEGSVSTLKIQRTERGDSAVYLCASSPPGLGRDEQFFGPGTRLTVL.

This clone was observed a single time. The chain carries TRBV6-2 or TRBV6-3 and TRBJ2-1; 9 positions match TRBD2. The CDR3 covers 12 residues. Germline loops: CDR1 MNHEY, CDR2 SVGEGT. V trimming: 4 bases; J trimming: 14 bases; junction bases outside the gene matches: 6. CDR3 sequence: CASSFAGGYEFF. Written as DNA, the CDR3 is TGTGCCAGCAGTTTTGCGGGGGGGTACGAGTTCTTC.